This T cell receptor beta chain was identified in a study of coeliac disease. The CDR3 has 15 residues. The germline V gene encodes CDR1 SGHVS and CDR2 FQNEAQ. The ends lost 1 base at V and 1 base at J; junction bases unmatched: 2. The assay was immunoSEQ multiplex PCR, and TCRdb's table has in-frame clones only and misses some. In the table there are about 1,400 clones, about 91% of which are singletons. This clonotype originated in a woman younger than 35 with active celiac disease. Sequencing was carried out using lymphocytes from the gut lamina propria. The rearrangement links TRBV7-8 to TRBJ2-7, with 9 bases lining up with TRBD2. DNA of the CDR3: TGTGCCAGCAGCTTAGGCGGGAGGGGGTCCTACGAGCAGTACTTC. This translates into CASSLGGRGSYEQYF.